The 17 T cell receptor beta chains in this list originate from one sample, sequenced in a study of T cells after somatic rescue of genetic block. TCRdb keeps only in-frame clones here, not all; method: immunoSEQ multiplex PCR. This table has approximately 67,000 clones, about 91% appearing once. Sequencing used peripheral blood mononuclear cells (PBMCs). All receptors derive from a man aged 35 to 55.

DNA of the CDR3: TGTGCCAGTAGTATAGATTTAGCGGGAGCTGAGCAGTTCTTC. Translation gives CASSIDLAGAEQFF. The chain couples TRBV19 to TRBJ2-1; 9 bases are shared with TRBD2. J was trimmed by 9 bases and V by 0 bases; bases with no gene match: 3. CDR3 length equals 14 residues. From germline, CDR1 is LNHDA and CDR2 SQIVND (reference sequence).

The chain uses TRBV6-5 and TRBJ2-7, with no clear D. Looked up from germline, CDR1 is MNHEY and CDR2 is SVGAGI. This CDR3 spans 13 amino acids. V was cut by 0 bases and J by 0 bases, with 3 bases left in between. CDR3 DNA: TGTGCCAGCAGTTACTCCCTCTCCTACGAGCAGTACTTC. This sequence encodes CASSYSLSYEQYF.

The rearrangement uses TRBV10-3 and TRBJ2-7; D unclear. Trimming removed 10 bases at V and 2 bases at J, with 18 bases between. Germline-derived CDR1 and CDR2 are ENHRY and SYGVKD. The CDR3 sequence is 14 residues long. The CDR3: CATALGLGTYEQYF. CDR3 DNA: TGTGCCACCGCTCTAGGGCTAGGCACCTACGAGCAGTACTTC.

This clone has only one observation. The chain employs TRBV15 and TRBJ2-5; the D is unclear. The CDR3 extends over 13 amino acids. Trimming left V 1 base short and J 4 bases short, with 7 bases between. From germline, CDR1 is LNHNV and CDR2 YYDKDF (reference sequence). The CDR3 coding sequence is TGTGCCACCAGCAGAGTTTGGGGAGAGACCCAGTACTTC. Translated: CATSRVWGETQYF.

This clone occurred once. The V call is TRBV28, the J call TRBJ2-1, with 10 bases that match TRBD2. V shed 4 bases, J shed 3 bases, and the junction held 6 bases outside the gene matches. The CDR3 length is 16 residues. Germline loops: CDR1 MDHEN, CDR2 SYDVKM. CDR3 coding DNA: TGTGCCAGCAGTTCCCCCCTAGCGGGAGTCTACAATGAGCAGTTCTTC. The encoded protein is CASSSPLAGVYNEQFF.

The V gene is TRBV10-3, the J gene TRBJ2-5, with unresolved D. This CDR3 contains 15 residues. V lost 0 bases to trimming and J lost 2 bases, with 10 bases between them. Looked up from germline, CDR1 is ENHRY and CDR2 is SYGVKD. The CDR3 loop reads CAISESRAGQETQYF. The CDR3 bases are TGTGCCATCAGTGAGTCTAGGGCAGGACAAGAGACCCAGTACTTC.

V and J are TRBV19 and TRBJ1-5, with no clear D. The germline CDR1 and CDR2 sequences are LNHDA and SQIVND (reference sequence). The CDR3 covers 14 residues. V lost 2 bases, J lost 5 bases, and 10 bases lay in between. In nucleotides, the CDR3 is TGTGCCAGTAGTATAAAGCCACTCGATCAGCCCCAGCATTTT. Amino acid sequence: CASSIKPLDQPQHF.

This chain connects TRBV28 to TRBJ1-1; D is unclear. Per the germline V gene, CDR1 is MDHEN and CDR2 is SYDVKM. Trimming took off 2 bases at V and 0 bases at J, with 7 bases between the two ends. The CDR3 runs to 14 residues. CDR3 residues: CASSLRQMNTEAFF. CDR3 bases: TGTGCCAGCAGTTTACGACAAATGAACACTGAAGCTTTCTTT.

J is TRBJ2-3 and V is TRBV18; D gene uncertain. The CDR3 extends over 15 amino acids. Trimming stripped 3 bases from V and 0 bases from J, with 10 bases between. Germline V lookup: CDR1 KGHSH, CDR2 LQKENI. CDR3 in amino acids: CASSPFGTSTDTQYF. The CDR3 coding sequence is TGTGCCAGCTCACCTTTCGGAACTAGCACAGATACGCAGTATTTT.

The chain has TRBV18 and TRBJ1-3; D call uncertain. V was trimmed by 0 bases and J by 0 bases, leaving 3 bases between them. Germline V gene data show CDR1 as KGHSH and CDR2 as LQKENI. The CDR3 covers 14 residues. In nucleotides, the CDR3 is TGTGCCAGCTCACCACCGCTCTCTGGAAACACCATATATTTT. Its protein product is CASSPPLSGNTIYF.

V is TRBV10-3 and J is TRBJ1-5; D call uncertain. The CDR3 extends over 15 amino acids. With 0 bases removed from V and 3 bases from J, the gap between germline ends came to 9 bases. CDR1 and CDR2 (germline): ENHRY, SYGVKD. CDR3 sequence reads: CAISESAVLNQPQHF. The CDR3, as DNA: TGTGCCATCAGTGAGTCCGCGGTACTCAATCAGCCCCAGCATTTT.

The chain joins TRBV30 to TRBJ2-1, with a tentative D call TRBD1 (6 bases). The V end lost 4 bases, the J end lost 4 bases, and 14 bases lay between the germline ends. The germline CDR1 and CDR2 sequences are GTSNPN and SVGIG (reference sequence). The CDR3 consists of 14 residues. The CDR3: CAWKPRGYYNEQFF. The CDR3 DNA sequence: TGTGCCTGGAAACCTAGGGGGTATTACAATGAGCAGTTCTTC.

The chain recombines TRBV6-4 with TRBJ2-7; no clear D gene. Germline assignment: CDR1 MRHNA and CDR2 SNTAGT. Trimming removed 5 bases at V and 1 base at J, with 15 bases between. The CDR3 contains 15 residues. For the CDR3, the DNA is TGTGCCAGCAGTCCCACTCACGGCGGATCCTACGAGCAGTACTTC. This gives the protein CASSPTHGGSYEQYF.

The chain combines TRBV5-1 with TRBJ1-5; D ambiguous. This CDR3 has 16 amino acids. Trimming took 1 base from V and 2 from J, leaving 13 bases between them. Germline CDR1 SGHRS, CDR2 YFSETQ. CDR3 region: CASSLTAGAGNQPQHF. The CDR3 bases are TGCGCCAGCAGCTTGACAGCCGGAGCGGGCAATCAGCCCCAGCATTTT.

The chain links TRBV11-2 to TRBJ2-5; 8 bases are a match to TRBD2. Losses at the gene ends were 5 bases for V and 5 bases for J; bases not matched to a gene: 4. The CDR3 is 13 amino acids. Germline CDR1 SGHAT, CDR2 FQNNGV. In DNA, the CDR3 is TGTGCCAGCAGCAGAGCGGGAGAGGAGACCCAGTACTTC. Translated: CASSRAGEETQYF.

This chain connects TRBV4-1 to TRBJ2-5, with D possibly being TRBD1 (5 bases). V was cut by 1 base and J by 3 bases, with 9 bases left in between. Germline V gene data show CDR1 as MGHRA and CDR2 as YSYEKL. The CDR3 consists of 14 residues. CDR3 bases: TGCGCCAGCAGCCAAGTAATAGGGGAAGAGACCCAGTACTTC. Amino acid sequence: CASSQVIGEETQYF.

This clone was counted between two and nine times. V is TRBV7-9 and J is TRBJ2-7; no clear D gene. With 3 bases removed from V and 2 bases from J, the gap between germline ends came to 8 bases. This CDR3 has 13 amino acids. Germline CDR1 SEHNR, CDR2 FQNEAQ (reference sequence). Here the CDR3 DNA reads TGTGCCAGCAGCTTCGGGCTTACCTACGAGCAGTACTTC. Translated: CASSFGLTYEQYF.